The clone carrying this TCR beta chain occurred a few times. The antigen remains undetermined. These data are taken from a study of beta chain features in type 1 diabetes. Every isolated RNA sample was fully reverse transcribed, so sequencing captured expressed TCRB transcripts. Generated by immunoSEQ multiplex PCR, the TCRdb table keeps only in-frame clones and is missing some. This repertoire shows more than 8,500 clones, 70% to 80% found once; its top ten account for 1.2% to 1.5%. Study-level points and caveats: Reduced insertions and increased deletions marked VDJ junctions in type 1 diabetes patients. There was a possibility that cDNA sequencing over-represented cells with high TCR expression.

The CDR3 runs 11 residues. The germline CDR1 and CDR2 sequences are KGHSH and LQKENI. J was trimmed by 8 bases and V by 8 bases; bases with no gene match: 3. The TCR sequence derives from a young woman in good health. V usage is TRBV18 and J usage is TRBJ2-4, with 7 bases fitting TRBD1. Input material: Tregs from blood. The CDR3 loop is CASHDRDIQYF. CDR3 DNA sequence: TGTGCCAGCCATGACAGGGACATTCAGTACTTC.